Shown below are 11 T cell receptor beta chains from a single sample sequenced in a study of cytomegalovirus exposure and HLA in healthy donors. This PCR relied on a set of 60 Vbeta primers and 13 Jbeta primers. Only in-frame clones appear in the TCRdb table, and some are missing; sequencing was by immunoSEQ multiplex PCR. The data show under 250,000 clones, with over 80% seen just once and roughly 10% held by the top ten. Sequencing used PBMCs. The receptors shown here come from a woman aged 45-65 years in good health and CMV-seropositive.

V gene TRBV27 combines with J gene TRBJ2-7, with TRBD1 matching over 7 bases. Germline V gene data show CDR1 as MNHEY and CDR2 as SMNVEV (reference sequence). The length of the CDR3 is 13 residues. V was clipped by 9 bases and J by 2 bases; unmatched bases: 7. In DNA form, the CDR3 reads TGTGCCAGTTCTCGACAGGGCACCTACGAGCAGTACTTC. Encoded protein: CASSRQGTYEQYF.

The V and J genes are TRBV30 and TRBJ2-5; 7 bases align to TRBD1. This CDR3 is built from 14 residues. The ends lost 0 bases at V and 3 bases at J; junction bases unmatched: 4. The germline V gene encodes CDR1 GTSNPN and CDR2 SVGIG (reference sequence). The CDR3 is CAWSVGQVEETQYF. The CDR3, as DNA: TGTGCCTGGAGTGTAGGACAGGTAGAAGAGACCCAGTACTTC.

The chain joins TRBV29-1 to TRBJ2-2; TRBD1 might be the D (5 bases). Deletions cut 5 bases from V and 4 bases from J, with 14 bases between. Germline V gene lookup returns CDR1 SQVTM and CDR2 ANQGSEA. This CDR3 comprises 14 residues. CDR3 residues: CSVRNSGSTGELFF. The CDR3 bases are TGCAGCGTTCGAAATTCAGGGTCCACCGGGGAGCTGTTTTTT.

The rearrangement joins TRBV28 to TRBJ1-5; D unresolved. The CDR3 has 16 residues. V was trimmed by 7 bases and J by 2 bases, leaving 18 bases between them. CDR1 and CDR2 from the germline V gene are MDHEN and SYDVKM. The CDR3, as DNA: TGTGCCAGCACCCTAGCTCGGGGTGTGGGCAATCAGCCCCAGCATTTT. It yields the protein CASTLARGVGNQPQHF.

The V gene is TRBV19, the J gene TRBJ1-6, with unresolved D. The CDR3 is 13 amino acids. V lost 11 bases, J lost 8 bases, and 16 bases lay in between. Germline V gene lookup returns CDR1 LNHDA and CDR2 SQIVND (reference sequence). CDR3 nucleotides: TGTGCCTCCCATGGCGGGGTTGATTCACCCCTCCACTTT. Translation: CASHGGVDSPLHF.

This chain uses TRBV2 with TRBJ2-5; D might be TRBD2 (6 bases). Trimming removed 6 bases from V and 4 bases from J, with 18 bases in between. Looked up from germline, CDR1 is SNHLY and CDR2 is FYNNEI. The CDR3 extends over 15 amino acids. The DNA of the CDR3 is TGTGCCAGCAGGGCCCGGGGGAGACCCGGAGAGACCCAGTACTTC. It is translated as CASRARGRPGETQYF.

The rearrangement links TRBV5-1 to TRBJ2-3; perhaps TRBD1 as D (6 bases). The CDR3 length is 14 residues. Trimming left V 2 bases short and J 6 bases short, with 13 bases between. Germline-derived CDR1 and CDR2 are SGHRS and YFSETQ. CDR3 nucleotide sequence: TGCGCCAGCAGCTTCTTGACAGGTGCCGATACGCAGTATTTT. As protein: CASSFLTGADTQYF.

The chain links TRBV7-3 to TRBJ2-2; 9 bases are shared with TRBD2. Germline CDR1 reads SGHTA; CDR2 reads FQGTGA. V trimming: 5 bases; J trimming: 2 bases; junction bases outside the gene matches: 12. This CDR3 spans 18 amino acids. The CDR3 sequence: CASSPLGWRGGNTGELFF. Here the CDR3 DNA reads TGTGCCAGCAGCCCCCTCGGGTGGCGGGGGGGAAACACCGGGGAGCTGTTTTTT.

V usage is TRBV15 and J usage is TRBJ2-5; tentative D call: TRBD2 (7 bases). The CDR3 length is 13 residues. CDR1 is LNHNV, CDR2 YYDKDF, per germline (reference sequence). V lost 3 bases, J lost 5 bases, and 10 bases lay in between. The CDR3 region is CATSSWGGETQYF. For the CDR3, the DNA is TGTGCCACCAGCAGCTGGGGGGGCGAGACCCAGTACTTC.

V usage is TRBV21-1 and J usage is TRBJ2-3; TRBD1 was called by the table and not checked on the DNA. TRBV21-1 is a pseudogene locus. The CDR3 is 11 amino acids. CDR3 loop: CASSHTDTQYF. The CDR3 DNA reads as TGTGCCAGCAGCCACACAGATACGCAGTATTTT.

The J gene is TRBJ1-1, the V gene TRBV28; unclear D gene. Looked up from germline, CDR1 is MDHEN and CDR2 is SYDVKM. V lost 5 bases to trimming and J lost 7 bases, with 23 bases between them. CDR3 length: 16 amino acids. The CDR3 nucleotides read TGTGCCAGCAGTCAACTACCGAATCAACCCGGACTTGAAGCTTTCTTT. Translating gives CASSQLPNQPGLEAFF.